The clone carrying this T cell receptor (beta chain) is a singleton in its sample. Uncontrolled infection, other autoimmune disease, pregnancy and lactation each barred patients from inclusion. Amplification of TCR beta CDR3 regions used RNA as the template. The TCR CDR3 first-round RT-PCR relied on the HTBI primer set. TCRdb called the multiplex PCR reads again in MiXCR, with one record for every CDR3 protein. The sample contains under 250,000 distinct CDR3 sequences, approximately 23% of which appear only once. The data are from a study of T cells in Graves' hyperthyroidism and ophthalmopathy. In the study overall: Staff took peripheral blood when the initial diagnosis was made, before any treatment began.

The specimen sequenced was blood. This TCR came from a woman between 35 and 50 years old with Graves' ophthalmopathy.

Here the CDR3 reads CASSTGNNQPQHF. Here the CDR3 DNA reads TGTGCCAGCAGTACAGGCAATAATCAGCCCCAGCATTTT. The chain is built from TRBV6-1 and TRBJ1-5; a weak D match, TRBD1 (5 bases). The V end lost 5 bases, the J end lost 4 bases, and 9 bases lay between the germline ends. The CDR3 contains 13 residues. Germline CDR1 MNHNS, CDR2 SASEGT.